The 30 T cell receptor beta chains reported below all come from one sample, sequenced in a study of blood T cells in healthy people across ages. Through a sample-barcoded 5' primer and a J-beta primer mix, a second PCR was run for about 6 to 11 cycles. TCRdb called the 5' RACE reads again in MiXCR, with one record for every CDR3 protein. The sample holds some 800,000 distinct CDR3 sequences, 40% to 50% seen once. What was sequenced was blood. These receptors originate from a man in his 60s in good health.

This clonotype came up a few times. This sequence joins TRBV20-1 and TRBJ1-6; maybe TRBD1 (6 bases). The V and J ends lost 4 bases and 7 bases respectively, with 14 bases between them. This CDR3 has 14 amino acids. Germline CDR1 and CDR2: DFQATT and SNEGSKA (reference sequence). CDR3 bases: TGCAGTGCTACCCTTGGACAGCAAAATTCACCCCTCCACTTT. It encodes CSATLGQQNSPLHF.

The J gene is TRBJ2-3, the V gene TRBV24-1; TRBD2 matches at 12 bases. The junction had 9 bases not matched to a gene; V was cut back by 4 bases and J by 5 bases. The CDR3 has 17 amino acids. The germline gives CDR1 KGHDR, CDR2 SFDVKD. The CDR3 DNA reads TGTGCCACCAGTGAGCCCTGGACTAGCGGGGTAAAAGATACGCAGTATTTT. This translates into CATSEPWTSGVKDTQYF.

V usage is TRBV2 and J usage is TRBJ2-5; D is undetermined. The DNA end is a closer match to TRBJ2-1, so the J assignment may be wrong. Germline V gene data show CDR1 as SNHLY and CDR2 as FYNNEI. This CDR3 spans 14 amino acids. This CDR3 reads CASMGRLVQETQFF. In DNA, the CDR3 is TGTGCCAGCATGGGCAGATTAGTCCAAGAGACCCAGTTCTTC.

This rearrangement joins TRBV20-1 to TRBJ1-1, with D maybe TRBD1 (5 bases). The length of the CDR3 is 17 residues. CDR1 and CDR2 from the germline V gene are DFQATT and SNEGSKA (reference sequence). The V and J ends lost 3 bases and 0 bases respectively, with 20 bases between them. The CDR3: CSASSATVGPLNTEAFF. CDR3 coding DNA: TGCAGTGCTAGTTCGGCGACAGTGGGGCCCCTGAACACTGAAGCTTTCTTT.

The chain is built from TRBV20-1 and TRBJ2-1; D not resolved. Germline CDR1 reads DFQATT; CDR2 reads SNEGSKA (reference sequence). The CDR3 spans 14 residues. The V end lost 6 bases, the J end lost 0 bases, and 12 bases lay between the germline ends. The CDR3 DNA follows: TGCAGTGCATTCCCCGAGAGCTCCTACAATGAGCAGTTCTTC. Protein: CSAFPESSYNEQFF.

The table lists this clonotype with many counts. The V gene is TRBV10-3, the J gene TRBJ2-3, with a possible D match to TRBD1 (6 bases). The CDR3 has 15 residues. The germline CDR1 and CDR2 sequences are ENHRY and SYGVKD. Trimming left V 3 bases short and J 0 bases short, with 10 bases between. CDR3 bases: TGTGCCATCAGTGAAGGGGGAGATAGCACAGATACGCAGTATTTT. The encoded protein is CAISEGGDSTDTQYF.

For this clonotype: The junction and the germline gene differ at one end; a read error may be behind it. The CDR3 coding sequence is TGTGTCATCGGGACAGGGGTTTTTACGGGAAATTCACCCCTCCACTTT. Its translation: CVIGTGVFTGNSPLHF. The genes are TRBV10-3 and TRBJ1-6, with 10 positions matching TRBD1. This CDR3 spans 16 amino acids. Germline V CDR1 and CDR2: ENHRY, SYGVKD.

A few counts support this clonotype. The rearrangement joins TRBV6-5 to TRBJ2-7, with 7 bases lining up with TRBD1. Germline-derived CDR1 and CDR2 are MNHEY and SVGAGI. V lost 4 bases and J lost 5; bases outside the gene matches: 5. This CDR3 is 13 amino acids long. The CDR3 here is CASSFDRVHEQYF. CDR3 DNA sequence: TGTGCCAGCAGTTTCGACAGGGTCCACGAGCAGTACTTC.

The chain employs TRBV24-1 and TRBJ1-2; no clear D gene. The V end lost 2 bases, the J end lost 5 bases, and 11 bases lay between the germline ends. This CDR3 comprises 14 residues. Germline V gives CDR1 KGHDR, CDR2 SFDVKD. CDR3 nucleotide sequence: TGTGCCACCAGTGATTCTAAGGTTACGTATGGCTACACCTTC. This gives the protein CATSDSKVTYGYTF.

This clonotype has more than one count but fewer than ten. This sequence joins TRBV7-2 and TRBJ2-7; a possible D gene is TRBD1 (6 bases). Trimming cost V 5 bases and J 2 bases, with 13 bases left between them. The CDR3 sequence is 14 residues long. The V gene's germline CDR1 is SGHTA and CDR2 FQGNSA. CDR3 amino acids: CASSTPDRTYEQYF. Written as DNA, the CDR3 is TGTGCCAGCAGCACCCCGGACAGAACCTACGAGCAGTACTTC.

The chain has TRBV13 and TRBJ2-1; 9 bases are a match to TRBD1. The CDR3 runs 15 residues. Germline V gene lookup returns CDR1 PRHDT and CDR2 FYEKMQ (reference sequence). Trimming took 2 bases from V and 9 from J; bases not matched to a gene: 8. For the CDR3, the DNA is TGTGCCAGCAGCTTATTCCAAACAGGGGGCCGTGAGCAGTTCTTC. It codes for CASSLFQTGGREQFF.

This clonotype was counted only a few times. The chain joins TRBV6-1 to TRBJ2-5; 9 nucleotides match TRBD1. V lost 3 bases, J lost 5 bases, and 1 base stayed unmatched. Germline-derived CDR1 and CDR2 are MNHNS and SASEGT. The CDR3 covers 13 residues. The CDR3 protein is CASSEDRGETQYF. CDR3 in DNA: TGTGCCAGCAGTGAGGACAGGGGCGAGACCCAGTACTTC.

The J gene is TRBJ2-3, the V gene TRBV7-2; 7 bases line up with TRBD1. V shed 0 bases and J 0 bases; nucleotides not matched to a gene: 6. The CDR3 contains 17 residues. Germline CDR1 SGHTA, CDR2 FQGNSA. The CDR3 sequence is CASSLASTGKSTDTQYF. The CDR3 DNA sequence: TGTGCCAGCAGCTTAGCGTCGACAGGGAAAAGCACAGATACGCAGTATTTT.

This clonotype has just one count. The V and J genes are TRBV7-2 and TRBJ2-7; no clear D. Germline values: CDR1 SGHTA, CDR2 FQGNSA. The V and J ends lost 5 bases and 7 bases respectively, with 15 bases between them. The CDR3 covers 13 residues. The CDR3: CASSKDPYNEQYF. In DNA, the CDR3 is TGTGCCAGCAGCAAGGACCCCTACAATGAGCAGTACTTC.

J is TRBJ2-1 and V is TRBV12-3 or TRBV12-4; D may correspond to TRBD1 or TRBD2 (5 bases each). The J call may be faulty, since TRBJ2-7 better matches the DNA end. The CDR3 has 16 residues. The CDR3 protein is CASSFGSGAAYNEQYF. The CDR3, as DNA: TGTGCCAGCAGTTTCGGATCCGGGGCCGCCTACAATGAGCAGTACTTC.

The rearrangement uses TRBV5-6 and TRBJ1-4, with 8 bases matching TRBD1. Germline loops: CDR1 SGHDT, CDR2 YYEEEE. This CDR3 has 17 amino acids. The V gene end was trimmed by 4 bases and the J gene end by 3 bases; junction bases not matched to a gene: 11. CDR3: CASSQLTRDRPNEKLFF. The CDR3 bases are TGTGCCAGCAGCCAACTGACCCGGGACAGGCCTAATGAAAAACTGTTTTTT.

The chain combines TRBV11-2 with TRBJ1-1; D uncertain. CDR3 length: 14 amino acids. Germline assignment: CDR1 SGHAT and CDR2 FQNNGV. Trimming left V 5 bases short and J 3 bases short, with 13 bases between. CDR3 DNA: TGTGCCAGCAGCGCGGACGGATCCTACACTGAAGCTTTCTTT. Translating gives CASSADGSYTEAFF.

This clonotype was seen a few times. CDR3 amino acids: CASSQGTGGVKLFF. The CDR3 coding sequence is TGTGCCAGCAGCCAAGGGACAGGGGGTGTAAAACTGTTTTTT. V and J are TRBV14 and TRBJ1-4, with 10 nucleotides matching TRBD1. J gave up 10 bases and V 1 base, and 3 bases lay outside the gene matches. Per germline, CDR1 SGHDN and CDR2 FVKESK. The CDR3 covers 14 residues.

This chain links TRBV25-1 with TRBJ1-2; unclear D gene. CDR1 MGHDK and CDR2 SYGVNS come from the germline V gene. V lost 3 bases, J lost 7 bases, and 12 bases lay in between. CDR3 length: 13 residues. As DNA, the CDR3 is TGTGCCAGCAGTGACCGAGGGAGCTGTGGCTACACCTTC. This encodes CASSDRGSCGYTF.

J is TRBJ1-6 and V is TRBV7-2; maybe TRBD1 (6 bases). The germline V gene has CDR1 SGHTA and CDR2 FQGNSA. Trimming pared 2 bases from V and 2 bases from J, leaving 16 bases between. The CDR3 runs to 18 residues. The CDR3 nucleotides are TGTGCCAGCAGCTTAAATCAGGGGTCCGTCACCTATAATTCACCCCTCCACTTT. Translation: CASSLNQGSVTYNSPLHF.

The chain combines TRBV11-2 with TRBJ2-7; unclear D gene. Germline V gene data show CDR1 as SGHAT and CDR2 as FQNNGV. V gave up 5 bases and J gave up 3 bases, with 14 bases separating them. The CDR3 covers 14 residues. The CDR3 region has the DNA TGTGCCAGCAGCGACTTGGGTACGTTCTACGAGCAGTACTTC. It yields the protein CASSDLGTFYEQYF.

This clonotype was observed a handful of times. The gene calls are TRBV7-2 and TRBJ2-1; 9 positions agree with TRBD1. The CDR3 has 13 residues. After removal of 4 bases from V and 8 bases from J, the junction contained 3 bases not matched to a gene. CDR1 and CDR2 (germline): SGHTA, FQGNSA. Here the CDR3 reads CASSWTGVDEQFF. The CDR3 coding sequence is TGTGCCAGCAGCTGGACAGGGGTGGATGAGCAGTTCTTC.

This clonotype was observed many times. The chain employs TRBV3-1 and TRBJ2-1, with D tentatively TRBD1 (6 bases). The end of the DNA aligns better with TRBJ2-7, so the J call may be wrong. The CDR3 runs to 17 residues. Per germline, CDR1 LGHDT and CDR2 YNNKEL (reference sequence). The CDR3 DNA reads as TGTGCCAGCAGCCAAGATATTGGCAGGGGCTCCTACAATGAGCAGTACTTC. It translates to CASSQDIGRGSYNEQYF.

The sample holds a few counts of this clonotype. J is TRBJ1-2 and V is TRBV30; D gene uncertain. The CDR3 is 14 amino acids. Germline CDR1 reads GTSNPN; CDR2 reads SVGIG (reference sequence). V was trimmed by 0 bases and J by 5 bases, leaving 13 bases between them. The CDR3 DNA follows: TGTGCCTGGAGTGTAAGCTTGGCATCATATGGCTACACCTTC. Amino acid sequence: CAWSVSLASYGYTF. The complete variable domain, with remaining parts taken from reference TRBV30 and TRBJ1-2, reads SQTIHQWPATLVQPVGSPLSLECTVEGTSNPNLYWYRQAAGRGLQLLFYSVGIGQISSEVPQNLSASRPQDRQFILSSKKLLLSDSGFYLCAWSVSLASYGYTFGSGTRLTVV.

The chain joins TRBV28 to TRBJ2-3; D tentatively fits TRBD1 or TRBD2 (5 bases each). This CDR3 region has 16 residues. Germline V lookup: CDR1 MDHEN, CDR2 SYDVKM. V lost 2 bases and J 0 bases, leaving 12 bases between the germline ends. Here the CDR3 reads CASSLPYGDSTDTQYF. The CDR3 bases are TGTGCCAGCAGTTTACCTTACGGGGACAGCACAGATACGCAGTATTTT.

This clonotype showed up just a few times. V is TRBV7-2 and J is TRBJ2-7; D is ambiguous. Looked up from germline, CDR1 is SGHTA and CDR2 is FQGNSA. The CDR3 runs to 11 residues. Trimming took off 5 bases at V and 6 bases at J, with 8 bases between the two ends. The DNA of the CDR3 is TGTGCCAGCAGCCAGTTTACCGAGCAGTACTTC. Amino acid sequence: CASSQFTEQYF.

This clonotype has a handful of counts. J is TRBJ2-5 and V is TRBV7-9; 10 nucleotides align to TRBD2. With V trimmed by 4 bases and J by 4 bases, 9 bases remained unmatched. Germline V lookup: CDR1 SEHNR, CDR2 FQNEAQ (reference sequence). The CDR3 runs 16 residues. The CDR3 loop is CASSYGLAVTGETQYF. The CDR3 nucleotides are TGTGCCAGCAGCTACGGACTAGCGGTAACCGGAGAGACCCAGTACTTC.

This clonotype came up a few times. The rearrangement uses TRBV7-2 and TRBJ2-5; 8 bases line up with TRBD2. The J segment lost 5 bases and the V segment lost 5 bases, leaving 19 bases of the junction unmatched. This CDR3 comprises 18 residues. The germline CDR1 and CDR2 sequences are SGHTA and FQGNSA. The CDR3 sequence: CASSPPIMWRGARETQYF. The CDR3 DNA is TGTGCCAGCAGCCCCCCCATTATGTGGCGGGGGGCCCGGGAGACCCAGTACTTC.

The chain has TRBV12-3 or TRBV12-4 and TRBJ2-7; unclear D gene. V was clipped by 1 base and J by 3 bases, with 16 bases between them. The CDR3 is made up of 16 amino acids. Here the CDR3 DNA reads TGTGCCAGCAGTTTAGGAGGCGTGCAGAAACTCTACGAGCAGTACTTC. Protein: CASSLGGVQKLYEQYF.

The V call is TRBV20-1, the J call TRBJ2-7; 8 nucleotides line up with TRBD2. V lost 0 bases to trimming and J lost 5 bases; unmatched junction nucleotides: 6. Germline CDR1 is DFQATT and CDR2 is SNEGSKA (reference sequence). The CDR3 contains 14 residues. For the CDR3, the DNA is TGCAGTGCTAGAGATTTCGGGGGGGCTGACGAGCAGTACTTC. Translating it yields CSARDFGGADEQYF.